Presented here are 7 T cell receptor beta chains from one specimen sequenced in a study of blood T cell repertoires in COVID-19. Using immunoSEQ multiplex PCR, the repertoire was profiled, and TCRdb retains in-frame clones only, with some absent. The sample has roughly 90,000 clones; around four fifths are singletons. Sequenced sample: peripheral blood. These TCRs come from a human donor in a cohort sampled during active COVID-19.

The rearrangement uses TRBV15 and TRBJ2-1; unclear D gene. Germline V lookup: CDR1 LNHNV, CDR2 YYDKDF (reference sequence). V gave up 0 bases and J gave up 5 bases, with 5 bases separating them. This CDR3 is built from 13 residues. The CDR3 here is CATSRDRDNEQFF. In nucleotides, the CDR3 is TGTGCCACCAGCAGAGATCGGGACAATGAGCAGTTCTTC.

The chain couples TRBV12-3 or TRBV12-4 to TRBJ2-1; a possible D gene is TRBD2 (5 bases). V was trimmed by 3 bases and J by 8 bases, leaving 8 bases between them. The CDR3 contains 12 residues. The CDR3 DNA is TGTGCCAGCAGTTTTCGAGGGCATGAGCAGTTCTTC. Translating gives CASSFRGHEQFF.

The sample holds one count of this clone. The rearrangement uses TRBV6-1 and TRBJ2-1; no clear D gene. Between the trimmed V and J ends, which lost 1 base and 0 bases, there was a span of 7 bases. Germline CDR1 reads MNHNS; CDR2 reads SASEGT. The CDR3 sequence is 15 residues long. DNA for the CDR3: TGTGCCAGCAGTGAAGGGAGTATCTCCTACAATGAGCAGTTCTTC. This codes for CASSEGSISYNEQFF.

The chain is built from TRBV28 and TRBJ2-3; D unclear. This CDR3 is 14 amino acids long. Germline-derived CDR1 and CDR2 are MDHEN and SYDVKM. V gave up 3 bases and J gave up 6 bases, with 13 bases separating them. The CDR3: CASSFERLGDTQYF. The CDR3 DNA reads TGTGCCAGCAGTTTTGAGAGGCTTGGGGATACGCAGTATTTT.

CDR3 residues: CASSPGTSGGTQYF. CDR3 DNA sequence: TGTGCCAGCAGCCCCGGGACTAGCGGGGGGACGCAGTATTTT. The genes are TRBV7-9 and TRBJ2-3; TRBD2 matches at 15 bases. Trimming at V came to 5 bases and at J to 9 bases, leaving 3 bases not matched to a gene. Germline values: CDR1 SEHNR, CDR2 FQNEAQ (reference sequence). This CDR3 spans 14 amino acids.

J is TRBJ2-3 and V is TRBV10-1; TRBD1 might be the D (5 bases). The V gene's germline CDR1 is WNHNN and CDR2 SYGVQD (reference sequence). Trimming cost V 7 bases and J 6 bases, with 8 bases left between them. The CDR3 is made up of 11 amino acids. The CDR3 protein is CASTSGDTQYF. As DNA, the CDR3 is TGCGCCAGCACCTCAGGGGATACGCAGTATTTT.

The rearrangement links TRBV27 to TRBJ1-4; 8 bases map to TRBD1. CDR1 MNHEY and CDR2 SMNVEV come from the germline V gene (reference sequence). With 5 bases clipped from V and 3 bases from J, the junction kept 8 bases outside the gene matches. The CDR3 is 16 residues long. The CDR3 loop reads CASSRDRRSANEKLFF. CDR3 nucleotide sequence: TGTGCCAGCAGTAGGGACAGGCGCTCAGCTAATGAAAAACTGTTTTTT.